The entry below describes one TCR beta chain. The V and J ends lost 5 bases and 6 bases, in that order; junction bases with no gene match: 11. The CDR3 has 15 amino acids. Per the germline V gene, CDR1 is SGHTA and CDR2 is FQGNSA. The treatment: some 20 received Ad26.COV2.S at low or high dose, single or two shots; about 5 received placebo; per-sample allocation not given. It was on day 63 after the first vaccine or placebo injection that samples were taken. Libraries were prepared by immunoSEQ multiplex PCR; TCRdb keeps only in-frame clonotypes and omits some of them. In the table there are hundreds of thousands of clones, more than 70% of which are singletons. The record originates from a study of Ad26.COV2.S vaccination and SARS-CoV-2 variants.

The TCR comes from a person aged 18-60 years who received the Ad26.COV2.S COVID-19 vaccine or a placebo. This specimen consisted of peripheral blood, obtained in a trial of Ad26.COV2.S vaccine versus placebo. V and J are TRBV7-2 and TRBJ1-2, with 8 bases fitting TRBD1. CDR3 nucleotide sequence: TGTGCCAGCAGCACCAGTCAGGGGGCCCCTAATGGCTACACCTTC. This translates into CASSTSQGAPNGYTF.